This T cell receptor (beta chain) was profiled in a study of T cell repertoires in cytomegalovirus infection. About the study: The authors relied on CMV epitopes, both recently identified HLA-C-restricted and well-studied HLA-B-restricted. Evidence of both CMV infection and a matching HLA type came from public TCR beta signatures.

Study findings and constraints: Frequencies of public TCR beta families were cumulated, and this identified carriers of CMV plus the relevant HLA.

The CDR3 totals 13 residues. CDR1 is WSHSY, CDR2 SAAADI, per germline. V was cut by 4 bases and J by 3 bases, with 10 bases left in between. This clonotype has a handful of counts. Antigen unknown. From the reads, TCRdb called clonotypes with MiXCR, one entry per CDR3 protein. Of about 770,000 distinct CDR3 sequences in the sample, almost 30% were seen once. The chain employs TRBV10-2 and TRBJ2-7; maybe TRBD1 (6 bases). The sample consisted of cultured CD8+ T cells from PBMCs, taken from culture after CMV antigen stimulation. This receptor was taken from a human donor in good health (CMV status not recorded). Some clones in this sample may be carry-over from other donors' samples. CDR3 in amino acids: CASSAGTNYEQYF. Here the CDR3 DNA reads TGCGCCAGCAGTGCCGGGACAAACTACGAGCAGTACTTC.